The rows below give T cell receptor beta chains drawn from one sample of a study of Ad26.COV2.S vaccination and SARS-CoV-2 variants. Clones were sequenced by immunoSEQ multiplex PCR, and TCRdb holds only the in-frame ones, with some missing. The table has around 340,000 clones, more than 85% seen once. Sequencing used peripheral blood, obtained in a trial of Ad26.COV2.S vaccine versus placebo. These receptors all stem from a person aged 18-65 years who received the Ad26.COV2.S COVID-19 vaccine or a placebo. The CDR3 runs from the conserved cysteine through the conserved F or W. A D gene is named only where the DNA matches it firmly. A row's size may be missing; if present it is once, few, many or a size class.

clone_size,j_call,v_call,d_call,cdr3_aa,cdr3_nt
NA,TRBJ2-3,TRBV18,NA,CASSPGSPDTQYF,TGTGCCAGCTCACCAGGGTCCCCAGATACGCAGTATTTT
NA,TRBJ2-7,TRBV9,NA,CASSAVSGSEQYF,TGTGCCAGCAGCGCCGTCTCGGGGTCTGAGCAGTACTTC
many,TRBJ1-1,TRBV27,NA,CASRPGGGGFTEAFF,TGTGCCAGCAGACCGGGCGGGGGAGGGTTCACTGAAGCTTTCTTT
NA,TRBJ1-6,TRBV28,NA,CASSQGIGSSPLHF,TGTGCCAGCAGCCAGGGGATAGGAAGTTCACCCCTCCACTTT
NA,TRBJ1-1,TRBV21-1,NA,CASSKEFAGRPNTEAFF,TGTGCCAGCAGCAAAGAATTCGCGGGACGGCCGAACACTGAAGCTTTCTTT
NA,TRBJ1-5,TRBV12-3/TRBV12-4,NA,CASSFEGQPQHF,TGTGCCAGCAGTTTTGAGGGTCAGCCCCAGCATTTT
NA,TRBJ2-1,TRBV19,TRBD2,CAIGASGSSYNEQFF,TGTGCCATTGGAGCCAGCGGGAGTTCCTACAATGAGCAGTTCTTC
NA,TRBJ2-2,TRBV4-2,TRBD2,CASSQEAGGITGELFF,TGTGCCAGCAGCCAAGAAGCGGGGGGCATCACCGGGGAGCTGTTTTTT
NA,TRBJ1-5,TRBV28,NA,CASSFRRTYSNQPQHF,TGTGCCAGCAGTTTTCGCAGGACCTATAGCAATCAGCCCCAGCATTTT
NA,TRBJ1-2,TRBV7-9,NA,CASSERTRDNYGYTF,TGTGCCAGCAGCGAACGGACACGAGATAACTATGGCTACACCTTC
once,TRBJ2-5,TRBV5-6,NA,CASSAQQETQYF,TGTGCCAGCAGCGCCCAACAAGAGACCCAGTACTTC
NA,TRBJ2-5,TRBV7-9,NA,CASSLSGVRETQYF,TGTGCCAGCAGCTTGTCAGGGGTTAGGGAGACCCAGTACTTC
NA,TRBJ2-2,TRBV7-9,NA,CASSSGTEFASGELFF,TGTGCCAGCAGCTCCGGGACCGAGTTTGCATCCGGGGAGCTGTTTTTT
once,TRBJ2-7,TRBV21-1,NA,CASSSRGTDPYEQYF,TGTGCCAGCAGCAGCAGAGGGACAGATCCCTACGAGCAGTACTTC
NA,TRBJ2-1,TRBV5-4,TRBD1,CASSLVGTGNPYNEQFF,TGTGCCAGCAGCTTGGTGGGGACAGGGAACCCCTACAATGAGCAGTTCTTC
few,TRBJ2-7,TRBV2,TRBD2,CASKEGLAVYEQYF,TGTGCCAGCAAGGAGGGACTAGCGGTCTACGAGCAGTACTTC
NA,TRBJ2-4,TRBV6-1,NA,CASSETQDPLAKNIQYF,TGTGCCAGCAGTGAGACACAGGATCCACTAGCCAAAAACATTCAGTACTTC
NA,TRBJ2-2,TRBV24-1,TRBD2,CATSRLAGVDTGELFF,TGTGCCACCAGCCGACTAGCGGGAGTTGACACCGGGGAGCTGTTTTTT
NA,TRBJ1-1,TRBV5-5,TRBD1,CASSQQGNKLGTEAFF,TGTGCCAGCAGCCAACAGGGGAACAAGTTGGGGACTGAAGCTTTCTTT
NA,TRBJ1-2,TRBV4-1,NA,CASSQAPPYGYTF,TGCGCCAGCAGCCAAGCGCCGCCCTATGGCTACACCTTC
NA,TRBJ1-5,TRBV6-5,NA,CASSTVQDQPQHF,TGTGCCAGCAGCACTGTACAGGATCAGCCCCAGCATTTT
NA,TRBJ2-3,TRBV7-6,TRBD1,CASSLKRGPAGDTQYF,TGTGCCAGCAGCTTAAAAAGGGGGCCTGCAGGGGATACGCAGTATTTT
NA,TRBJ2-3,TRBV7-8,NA,CASSYQTGRGRGDTQYF,TGTGCCAGCAGCTATCAGACAGGTAGAGGAAGAGGAGATACGCAGTATTTT
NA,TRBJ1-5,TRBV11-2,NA,CASSFGGQPQHF,TGTGCCAGCAGCTTCGGTGGTCAGCCCCAGCATTTT
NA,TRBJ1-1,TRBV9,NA,CASSSYEAATEAFF,TGTGCCAGCAGTTCCTACGAGGCTGCCACTGAAGCTTTCTTT
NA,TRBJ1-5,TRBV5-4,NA,CASSWDRVGHF,TGTGCCAGCAGCTGGGACCGGGTAGGGCATTTT
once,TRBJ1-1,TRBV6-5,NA,CASSNQRKNTEAFF,TGTGCCAGCAGTAATCAAAGAAAGAACACTGAAGCTTTCTTT
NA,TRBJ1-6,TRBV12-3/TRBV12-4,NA,CASSLVASSPLHF,TGTGCCAGCAGTTTAGTGGCCAGTTCACCCCTCCACTTT
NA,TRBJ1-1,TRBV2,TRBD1,CASSGVRGGPNTEAFF,TGTGCCAGCAGTGGTGTCAGGGGGGGGCCGAACACTGAAGCTTTCTTT
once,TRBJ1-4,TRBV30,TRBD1,CAWRRQGSEKLFF,TGTGCCTGGAGAAGACAGGGCAGCGAAAAACTGTTTTTT
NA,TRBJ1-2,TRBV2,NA,CASRRQGYGYTF,TGTGCCAGCAGGCGGCAGGGGTATGGCTACACCTTC
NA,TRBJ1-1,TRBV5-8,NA,CASSLRQVNTEAFF,TGTGCCAGCAGCTTGCGTCAAGTGAACACTGAAGCTTTCTTT
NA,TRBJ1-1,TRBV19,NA,CASSYSTENTEAFF,TGTGCCAGTAGTTACTCGACAGAGAACACTGAAGCTTTCTTT
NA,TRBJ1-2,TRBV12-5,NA,CASGLGGGYTF,TGTGCTAGTGGTTTAGGGGGTGGCTACACCTTC
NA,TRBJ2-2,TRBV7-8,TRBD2,CASSSTRLAGGELFF,TGTGCCAGCAGCTCGACTAGACTAGCCGGCGGGGAGCTGTTTTTT
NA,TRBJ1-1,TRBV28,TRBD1,CASSLRDSTVMNTEAFF,TGTGCCAGCAGTTTACGGGACAGTACCGTTATGAACACTGAAGCTTTCTTT
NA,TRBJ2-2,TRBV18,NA,CASSPTMAGELFF,TGTGCCAGCTCACCAACGATGGCCGGGGAGCTGTTTTTT
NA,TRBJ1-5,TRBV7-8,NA,CASSLDGRVNQPQHF,TGTGCCAGCAGCTTAGATGGGCGGGTGAATCAGCCCCAGCATTTT
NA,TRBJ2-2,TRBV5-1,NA,CASSLQGIGELFF,TGCGCCAGCAGCTTACAGGGTATCGGGGAGCTGTTTTTT
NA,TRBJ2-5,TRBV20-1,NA,CSANLGETQYF,TGCAGTGCTAATCTCGGGGAGACCCAGTACTTC
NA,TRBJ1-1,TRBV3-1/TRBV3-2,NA,CASSARTGNTEAFF,TGTGCCAGCAGCGCCCGGACGGGCAACACTGAAGCTTTCTTT
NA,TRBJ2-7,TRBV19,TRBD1,CASSIGTGNSYEQYF,TGTGCCAGTAGTATAGGGACAGGCAACTCCTACGAGCAGTACTTC